This TCR beta chain was recorded in a study of cytomegalovirus exposure and HLA in healthy donors. The study's findings and limits: In all likelihood, a cluster of highly shared sequence variants was a sequencing artifact. One variant, a missense change in DCLRE1C, was linked in a later analysis to TCR beta V- and J-gene trimming. Per a later analysis, roughly 17,000 TCR beta sequences showed association with HLA alleles at 0.05 false discovery rate.

At sampling all donors were nominally healthy, likely with unrecorded immune exposures. This clone was counted only a few times. Its antigen remains unknown. The PCR employed 60 Vbeta primers together with 13 Jbeta primers. The method was immunoSEQ multiplex PCR; TCRdb's version includes in-frame clones alone and lacks a portion of them. This table holds 75,000 to 90,000 clones, about 79% found once. V lost 3 bases to trimming and J lost 7 bases, with 3 bases between them. This CDR3 is built from 9 residues. The V gene's germline CDR1 is GTSNPN and CDR2 SVGIG (reference sequence). This rearrangement joins TRBV30 to TRBJ1-1; no firm D call. Specimen: PBMCs. The sequence derives from a male donor in good health and CMV-seropositive. The CDR3 nucleotides read TGTGCCTGGAGCAGTGAAGCTTTCTTT. As protein: CAWSSEAFF.